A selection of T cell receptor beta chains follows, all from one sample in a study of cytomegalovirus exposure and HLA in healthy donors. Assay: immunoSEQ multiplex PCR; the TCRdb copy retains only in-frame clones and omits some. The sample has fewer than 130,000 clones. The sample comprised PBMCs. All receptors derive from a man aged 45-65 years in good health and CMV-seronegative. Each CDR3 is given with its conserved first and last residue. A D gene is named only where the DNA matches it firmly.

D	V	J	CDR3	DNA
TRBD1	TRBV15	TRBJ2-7	CATSGIGTAAYEQYF	TGTGCCACCAGCGGTATAGGGACAGCAGCCTACGAGCAGTACTTC
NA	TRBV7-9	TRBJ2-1	CASSPSGVLEQFF	TGTGCCAGCAGCCCCTCGGGAGTTCTCGAGCAGTTCTTC
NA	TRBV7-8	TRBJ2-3	CASSANRVADTQYF	TGTGCCAGCAGCGCCAACCGGGTGGCGGATACGCAGTATTTT
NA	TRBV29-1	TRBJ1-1	CSVGGDGRTAEAFF	TGCAGCGTTGGAGGGGACGGAAGGACAGCTGAAGCTTTCTTT
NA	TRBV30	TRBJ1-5	CAWSTGGTSNQPQHF	TGTGCCTGGAGTACGGGGGGAACTAGCAATCAGCCCCAGCATTTT
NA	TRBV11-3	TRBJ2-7	CASSLLVNSYEQYF	TGTGCCAGCAGCCTACTAGTGAACTCCTACGAGCAGTACTTC
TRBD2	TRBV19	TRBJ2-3	CASSWSGGVDTQYF	TGTGCCAGTAGTTGGTCTGGGGGGGTAGATACGCAGTATTTT
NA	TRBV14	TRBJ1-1	CASSLIVNTEAFF	TGTGCCAGCAGCCTAATCGTGAACACTGAAGCTTTCTTT
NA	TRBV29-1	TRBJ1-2	CSVEHPLGFRRYGYTF	TGCAGCGTTGAACACCCCTTGGGCTTCCGGCGATATGGCTACACCTTC
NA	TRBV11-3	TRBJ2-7	CASSRRTASTYEQYF	TGTGCCAGCAGCCGAAGGACAGCCAGTACCTACGAGCAGTACTTC
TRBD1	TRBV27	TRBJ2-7	CASSLGRGNSYEQYF	TGTGCCAGCAGTTTGGGCAGGGGGAACTCCTACGAGCAGTACTTC
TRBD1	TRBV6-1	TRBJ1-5	CASRDRGGNQPQHF	TGTGCCAGCAGAGACAGGGGGGGCAATCAGCCCCAGCATTTT
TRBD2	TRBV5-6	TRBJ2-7	CASSLASGGLYEQYF	TGTGCCAGCAGCTTGGCCAGCGGGGGGCTCTACGAGCAGTACTTC
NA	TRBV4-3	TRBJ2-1	CASSQETATYNEQFF	TGCGCCAGCAGCCAAGAAACAGCCACCTACAATGAGCAGTTCTTC
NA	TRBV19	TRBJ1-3	CASSIAGPNTIYF	TGTGCCAGTAGTATAGCGGGTCCAAACACCATATATTTT
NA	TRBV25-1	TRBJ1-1	CASSWGGSSRTEAFF	TGTGCCAGCAGTTGGGGGGGGTCATCGAGAACTGAAGCTTTCTTT
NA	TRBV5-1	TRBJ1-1	CASSLGAGENTEAFF	TGCGCCAGCAGCTTGGGGGCAGGGGAGAACACTGAAGCTTTCTTT
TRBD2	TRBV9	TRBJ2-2	CASSVSTSGGPTGELFF	TGTGCCAGCAGCGTTTCGACTAGCGGGGGACCGACCGGGGAGCTGTTTTTT